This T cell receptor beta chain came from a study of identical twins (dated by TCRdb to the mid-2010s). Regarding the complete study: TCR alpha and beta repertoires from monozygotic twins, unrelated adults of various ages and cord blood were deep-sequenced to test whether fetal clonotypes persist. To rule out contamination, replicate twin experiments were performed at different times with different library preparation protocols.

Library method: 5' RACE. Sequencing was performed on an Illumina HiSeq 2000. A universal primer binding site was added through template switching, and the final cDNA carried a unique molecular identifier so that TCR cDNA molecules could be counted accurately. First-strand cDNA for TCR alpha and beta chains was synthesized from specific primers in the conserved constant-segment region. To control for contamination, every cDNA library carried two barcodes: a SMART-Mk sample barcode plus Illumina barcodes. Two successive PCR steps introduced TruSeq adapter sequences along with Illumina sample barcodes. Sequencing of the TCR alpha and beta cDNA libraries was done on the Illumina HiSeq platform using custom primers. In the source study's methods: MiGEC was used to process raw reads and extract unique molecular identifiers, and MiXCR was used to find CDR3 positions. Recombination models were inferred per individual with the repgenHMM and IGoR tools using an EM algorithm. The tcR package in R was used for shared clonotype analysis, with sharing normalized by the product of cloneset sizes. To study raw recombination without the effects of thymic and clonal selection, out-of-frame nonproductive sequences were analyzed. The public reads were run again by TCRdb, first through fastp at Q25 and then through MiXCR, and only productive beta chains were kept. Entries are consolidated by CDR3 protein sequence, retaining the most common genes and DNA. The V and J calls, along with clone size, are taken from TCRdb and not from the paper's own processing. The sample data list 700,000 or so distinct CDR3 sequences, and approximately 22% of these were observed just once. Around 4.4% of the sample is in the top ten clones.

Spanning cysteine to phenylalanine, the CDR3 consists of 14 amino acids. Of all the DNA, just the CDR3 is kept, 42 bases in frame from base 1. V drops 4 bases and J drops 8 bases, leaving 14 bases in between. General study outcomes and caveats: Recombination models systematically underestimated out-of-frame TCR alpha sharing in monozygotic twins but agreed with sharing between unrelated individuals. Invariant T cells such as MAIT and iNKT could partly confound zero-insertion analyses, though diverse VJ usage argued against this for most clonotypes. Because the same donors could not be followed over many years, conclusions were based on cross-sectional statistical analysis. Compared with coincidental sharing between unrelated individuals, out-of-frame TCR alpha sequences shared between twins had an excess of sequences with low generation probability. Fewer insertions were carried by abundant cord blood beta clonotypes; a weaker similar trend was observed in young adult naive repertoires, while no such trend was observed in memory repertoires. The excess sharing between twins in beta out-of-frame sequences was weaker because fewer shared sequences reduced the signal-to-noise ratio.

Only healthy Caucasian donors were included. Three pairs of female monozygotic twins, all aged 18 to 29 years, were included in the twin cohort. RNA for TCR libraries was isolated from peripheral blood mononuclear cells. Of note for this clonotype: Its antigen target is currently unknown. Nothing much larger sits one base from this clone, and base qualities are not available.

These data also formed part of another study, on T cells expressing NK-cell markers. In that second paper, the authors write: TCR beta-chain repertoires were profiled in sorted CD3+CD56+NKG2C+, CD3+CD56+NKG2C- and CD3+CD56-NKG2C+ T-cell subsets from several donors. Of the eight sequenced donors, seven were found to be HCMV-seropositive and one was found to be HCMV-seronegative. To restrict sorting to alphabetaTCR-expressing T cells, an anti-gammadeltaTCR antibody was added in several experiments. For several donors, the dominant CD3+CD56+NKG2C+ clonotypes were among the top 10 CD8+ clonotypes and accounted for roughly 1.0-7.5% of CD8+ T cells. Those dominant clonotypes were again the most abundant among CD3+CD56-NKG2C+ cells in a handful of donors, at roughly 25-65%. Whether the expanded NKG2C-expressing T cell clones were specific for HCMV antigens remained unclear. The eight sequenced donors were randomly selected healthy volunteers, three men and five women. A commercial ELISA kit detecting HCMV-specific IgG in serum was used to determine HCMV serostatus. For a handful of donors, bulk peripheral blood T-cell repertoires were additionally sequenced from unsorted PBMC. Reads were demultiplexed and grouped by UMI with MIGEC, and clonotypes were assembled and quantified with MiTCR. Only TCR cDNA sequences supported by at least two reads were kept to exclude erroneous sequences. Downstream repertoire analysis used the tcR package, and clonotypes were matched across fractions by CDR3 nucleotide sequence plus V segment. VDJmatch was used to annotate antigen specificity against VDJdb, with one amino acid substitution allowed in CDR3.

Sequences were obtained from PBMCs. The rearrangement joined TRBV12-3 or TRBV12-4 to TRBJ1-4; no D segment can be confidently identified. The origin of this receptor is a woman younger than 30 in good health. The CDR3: CASSYRLAAEKLFF. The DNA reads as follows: TGTGCCAGCAGTTACCGGCTGGCGGCCGAAAAACTGTTTTTT.